This paragraph covers one T cell receptor (delta chain) sequence. The antigen is unknown. The template was reverse-transcribed extracted RNA. Multiplex PCR used pooled V-gene forward primers and a constant-region reverse primer to amplify CDR3s. With CATT, TCRdb re-called clones from the multiplex PCR reads. The sample includes about 75,000 delta-chain clones, around 30% of them seen just once. These data are taken from a study of Vδ1+ human thymocytes. Overall study findings and caveats: Thymic TRG and TRD repertoires appeared highly polyclonal.

The ends lost 2 bases at V and 3 bases at J; junction bases unmatched: 13. The CDR3 runs 19 residues. Germline CDR1 and CDR2: TSWWSYY and QGS. The sequence was obtained from a boy less than two years old who had congenital heart surgery. Specimen: Vdelta1+ gamma-delta thymocytes from the thymus. The subset is: FACS-sorted CD3+ TCRalphabeta- TCRVdelta1+ TCRVdelta2- thymocytes. This rearrangement joins TRDV1 to TRDJ1; TRDD3 matches 12 bases. The CDR3 loop reads CALGEDRYWGIPRSDKLIF. CDR3 nucleotide sequence: TGTGCTCTTGGGGAAGACCGGTACTGGGGGATACCTAGGTCCGATAAACTCATCTTT.